Each of the 19 T cell receptor beta chains below was sequenced from the same sample in a study of beta chain features in type 1 diabetes. Since all of the isolated RNA was reverse transcribed, expressed TCRB transcripts were what got sequenced. The assay was immunoSEQ multiplex PCR, and TCRdb's table has in-frame clones only and misses some. The sample records 330,000 or so clones, 20% being singletons. The source material was naive CD4+ T cells from blood. The receptors derive from a woman between 18 and 30 years old in good health.

The rearrangement joins TRBV27 to TRBJ2-7, with 10 bases aligning to TRBD2. Germline CDR1 MNHEY, CDR2 SMNVEV (reference sequence). The CDR3 contains 14 residues. Losses at the gene ends were 2 bases for V and 9 bases for J; bases not matched to a gene: 7. CDR3 bases: TGTGCCAGCAGTTTAGGGTCTAGCGGGAGTCTGCAGTACTTC. Translation: CASSLGSSGSLQYF.

This chain links TRBV13 with TRBJ2-1; TRBD1 aligns across 9 bases. Germline CDR1 reads PRHDT; CDR2 reads FYEKMQ (reference sequence). J lost 4 bases, V lost 7 bases, and 11 bases had no gene match. The CDR3 has 16 residues. CDR3 DNA: TGTGCCAGCACCCTGATGGTGGGACAGGGATACAATGAGCAGTTCTTC. This gives the protein CASTLMVGQGYNEQFF.

CDR3 protein: CASSSWGGGSQETQYF. CDR3 nucleotide sequence: TGCGCCAGCAGCTCCTGGGGCGGGGGGAGCCAAGAGACCCAGTACTTC. The chain joins TRBV5-1 to TRBJ2-5; 8 positions agree with TRBD2. Trimming took 3 bases from V and 1 from J; bases not matched to a gene: 8. The germline V gene has CDR1 SGHRS and CDR2 YFSETQ. The CDR3 loop spans 16 amino acids.

In this sample, this clone turned up a few times. The chain links TRBV5-1 to TRBJ1-1; D not resolved. There are 14 residues in the CDR3. The V end was cut by 0 bases, the J end by 2 bases, with 8 bases between. Germline V CDR1 and CDR2: SGHRS, YFSETQ. CDR3 loop: CASSLARTNTEAFF. DNA for the CDR3: TGCGCCAGCAGCTTGGCGAGGACTAACACTGAAGCTTTCTTT.

This clone was counted between two and nine times. The chain is built from TRBV2 and TRBJ2-7, with unresolved D. This CDR3 has 11 amino acids. Trimming cost V 6 bases and J 4 bases, with 7 bases left between them. Germline V gene sequence: CDR1 SNHLY, CDR2 FYNNEI. The DNA of the CDR3 is TGTGCCAGCAGGTTGTCTTACGAGCAGTACTTC. Protein product: CASRLSYEQYF. Variable domain in full (rest from reference TRBV2 and TRBJ2-7): EPEVTQTPSHQVTQMGQEVILRCVPISNHLYFYWYRQILGQKVEFLVSFYNNEISEKSEIFDDQFSVERPDGSNFTLKIRSTKLEDSAMYFCASRLSYEQYFGPGTRLTVT.

This clone was counted between two and nine times. V and J are TRBV7-9 and TRBJ1-2; 7 nucleotides align to TRBD1. Germline V gene lookup returns CDR1 SEHNR and CDR2 FQNEAQ (reference sequence). V trimming: 8 bases; J trimming: 0 bases; junction bases outside the gene matches: 15. CDR3 length: 17 amino acids. The chain's CDR3 is CASPNRLRDSTNYGYTF. CDR3 coding DNA: TGTGCCAGCCCTAATCGACTGCGGGACAGCACTAACTATGGCTACACCTTC.

The V gene is TRBV29-1, the J gene TRBJ2-7; D is perhaps TRBD2 (6 bases). Germline CDR1 SQVTM, CDR2 ANQGSEA. The CDR3 has 15 residues. V dropped 4 bases and J dropped 6 bases, with 22 bases sitting between them. CDR3 loop: CSVVEQRAPLSEQYF. Written as DNA, the CDR3 is TGCAGCGTTGTCGAGCAGCGGGCCCCACTTTCCGAGCAGTACTTC.

The V and J genes are TRBV2 and TRBJ1-5; tentatively, D is TRBD1 (6 bases). This CDR3 has 14 amino acids. The germline gives CDR1 SNHLY, CDR2 FYNNEI. The ends were cut back, 6 bases at V and 7 bases at J, with 16 bases in the middle. The CDR3 DNA reads TGTGCCAGCAGCCAGACAGGTCCAAGGCAGCCCCAGCATTTT. Protein product: CASSQTGPRQPQHF.

This clone came up a few times. The V gene is TRBV29-1, the J gene TRBJ1-1, with TRBD1 identical over 8 bases. This CDR3 has 12 amino acids. The trim removed 7 bases at V and 4 bases at J, leaving 5 bases unmatched. Germline CDR1 SQVTM, CDR2 ANQGSEA. The CDR3 loop is CSESRGPTEAFF. The CDR3 nucleotides are TGCAGCGAGTCCAGGGGGCCCACTGAAGCTTTCTTT.

This clone was counted once. The chain carries TRBV5-4 and TRBJ2-1; TRBD2 matches at 12 bases. CDR3 length: 15 amino acids. V lost 2 bases to trimming and J lost 6 bases; unmatched junction nucleotides: 3. From germline, CDR1 is SGHNT and CDR2 YYREEE (reference sequence). The DNA of the CDR3 is TGTGCCAGCAGCTTAGGACTAGCGGGGAGCAATGAGCAGTTCTTC. Translation gives CASSLGLAGSNEQFF.

The rearrangement joins TRBV5-6 to TRBJ2-3; weak D call: TRBD2 (5 bases). Deletions cut 0 bases from V and 6 bases from J, with 8 bases between. CDR1 is SGHDT and CDR2 is YYEEEE in the germline V gene. The CDR3 is 13 amino acids. CDR3 DNA: TGTGCCAGCAGCTTGGCGGGGAAGGATACGCAGTATTTT. It is translated as CASSLAGKDTQYF.

This clone was seen a handful of times. This chain joins TRBV20-1 and TRBJ2-5; D might be TRBD2 (5 bases). In germline, CDR1 is DFQATT, CDR2 SNEGSKA (reference sequence). This CDR3 region has 11 residues. V was cut by 6 bases and J by 4 bases, with 9 bases left in between. CDR3 in amino acids: CSALEGETQYF. The DNA of the CDR3 is TGCAGTGCACTCGAGGGAGAGACCCAGTACTTC.

The chain combines TRBV30 with TRBJ1-4; the D is unclear. The CDR3 is made up of 13 amino acids. The V end lost 7 bases, the J end lost 0 bases, and 9 bases lay between the germline ends. Germline loops: CDR1 GTSNPN, CDR2 SVGIG (reference sequence). CDR3 region: CASPAATNEKLFF. The DNA for the CDR3 is TGTGCCTCGCCAGCGGCAACTAATGAAAAACTGTTTTTT.

This clone was seen once. This chain links TRBV5-1 with TRBJ2-1; no definite D call. Trimming took off 0 bases at V and 4 bases at J, with 8 bases between the two ends. The CDR3 covers 14 residues. CDR1 is SGHRS, CDR2 YFSETQ, per germline. CDR3 sequence (DNA): TGCGCCAGCAGCTTGGAACTACCATACAATGAGCAGTTCTTC. This translates into CASSLELPYNEQFF.

The chain joins TRBV5-1 to TRBJ2-2, with a weak D call TRBD2 (6 bases). The CDR3 is 14 residues long. Germline CDR1 SGHRS, CDR2 YFSETQ. Trimming pared 5 bases from V and 6 bases from J, leaving 14 bases between. In DNA, the CDR3 is TGCGCCAGCAGTCGGGACTCGACGCCCGGGGAGCTGTTTTTT. As protein: CASSRDSTPGELFF.

The sample holds a few counts of this clone. This chain uses TRBV20-1 with TRBJ1-1; a weak D match, TRBD1 (6 bases). Germline V CDR1 and CDR2: DFQATT, SNEGSKA (reference sequence). The CDR3 totals 10 residues. V lost 7 bases, J lost 11 bases, and 14 bases lay in between. CDR3 residues: CSVRGFQAFF. The CDR3 DNA is TGCAGTGTAAGGGGGTTCCAGGCTTTCTTT.

A few counts support this clone. The CDR3 nucleotides are TGTGCTAGTGGTCGGGGACAGGGGAAGACCCAGTACTTC. It translates to CASGRGQGKTQYF. J is TRBJ2-5 and V is TRBV12-5; 10 nucleotides agree with TRBD1. CDR3 length: 13 residues. Germline values: CDR1 LGHNT, CDR2 FRNRAP. Trimming removed 5 bases from V and 6 bases from J; junction bases left unmatched: 3.

This clone was detected a few times. The chain is built from TRBV4-2 and TRBJ2-1; TRBD2 matches at 7 bases. The V gene's germline CDR1 is LGHNA and CDR2 YNFKEQ. The CDR3 length is 15 residues. The junction had 6 bases not matched to a gene; V was cut back by 0 bases and J by 7 bases. CDR3 in amino acids: CASSQEWTRWNEQFF. The CDR3 nucleotides are TGTGCCAGCAGCCAAGAATGGACTAGATGGAATGAGCAGTTCTTC.

The V call is TRBV4-2, the J call TRBJ2-7, with 9 bases fitting TRBD2. The CDR3 spans 18 residues. Germline assignment: CDR1 LGHNA and CDR2 YNFKEQ. V was pared by 0 bases and J by 3 bases, with 12 bases of the junction left unmatched. CDR3: CASSQESSQASGNYEQYF. In DNA form, the CDR3 reads TGTGCCAGCAGCCAAGAGTCCTCCCAGGCTAGCGGGAACTACGAGCAGTACTTC.